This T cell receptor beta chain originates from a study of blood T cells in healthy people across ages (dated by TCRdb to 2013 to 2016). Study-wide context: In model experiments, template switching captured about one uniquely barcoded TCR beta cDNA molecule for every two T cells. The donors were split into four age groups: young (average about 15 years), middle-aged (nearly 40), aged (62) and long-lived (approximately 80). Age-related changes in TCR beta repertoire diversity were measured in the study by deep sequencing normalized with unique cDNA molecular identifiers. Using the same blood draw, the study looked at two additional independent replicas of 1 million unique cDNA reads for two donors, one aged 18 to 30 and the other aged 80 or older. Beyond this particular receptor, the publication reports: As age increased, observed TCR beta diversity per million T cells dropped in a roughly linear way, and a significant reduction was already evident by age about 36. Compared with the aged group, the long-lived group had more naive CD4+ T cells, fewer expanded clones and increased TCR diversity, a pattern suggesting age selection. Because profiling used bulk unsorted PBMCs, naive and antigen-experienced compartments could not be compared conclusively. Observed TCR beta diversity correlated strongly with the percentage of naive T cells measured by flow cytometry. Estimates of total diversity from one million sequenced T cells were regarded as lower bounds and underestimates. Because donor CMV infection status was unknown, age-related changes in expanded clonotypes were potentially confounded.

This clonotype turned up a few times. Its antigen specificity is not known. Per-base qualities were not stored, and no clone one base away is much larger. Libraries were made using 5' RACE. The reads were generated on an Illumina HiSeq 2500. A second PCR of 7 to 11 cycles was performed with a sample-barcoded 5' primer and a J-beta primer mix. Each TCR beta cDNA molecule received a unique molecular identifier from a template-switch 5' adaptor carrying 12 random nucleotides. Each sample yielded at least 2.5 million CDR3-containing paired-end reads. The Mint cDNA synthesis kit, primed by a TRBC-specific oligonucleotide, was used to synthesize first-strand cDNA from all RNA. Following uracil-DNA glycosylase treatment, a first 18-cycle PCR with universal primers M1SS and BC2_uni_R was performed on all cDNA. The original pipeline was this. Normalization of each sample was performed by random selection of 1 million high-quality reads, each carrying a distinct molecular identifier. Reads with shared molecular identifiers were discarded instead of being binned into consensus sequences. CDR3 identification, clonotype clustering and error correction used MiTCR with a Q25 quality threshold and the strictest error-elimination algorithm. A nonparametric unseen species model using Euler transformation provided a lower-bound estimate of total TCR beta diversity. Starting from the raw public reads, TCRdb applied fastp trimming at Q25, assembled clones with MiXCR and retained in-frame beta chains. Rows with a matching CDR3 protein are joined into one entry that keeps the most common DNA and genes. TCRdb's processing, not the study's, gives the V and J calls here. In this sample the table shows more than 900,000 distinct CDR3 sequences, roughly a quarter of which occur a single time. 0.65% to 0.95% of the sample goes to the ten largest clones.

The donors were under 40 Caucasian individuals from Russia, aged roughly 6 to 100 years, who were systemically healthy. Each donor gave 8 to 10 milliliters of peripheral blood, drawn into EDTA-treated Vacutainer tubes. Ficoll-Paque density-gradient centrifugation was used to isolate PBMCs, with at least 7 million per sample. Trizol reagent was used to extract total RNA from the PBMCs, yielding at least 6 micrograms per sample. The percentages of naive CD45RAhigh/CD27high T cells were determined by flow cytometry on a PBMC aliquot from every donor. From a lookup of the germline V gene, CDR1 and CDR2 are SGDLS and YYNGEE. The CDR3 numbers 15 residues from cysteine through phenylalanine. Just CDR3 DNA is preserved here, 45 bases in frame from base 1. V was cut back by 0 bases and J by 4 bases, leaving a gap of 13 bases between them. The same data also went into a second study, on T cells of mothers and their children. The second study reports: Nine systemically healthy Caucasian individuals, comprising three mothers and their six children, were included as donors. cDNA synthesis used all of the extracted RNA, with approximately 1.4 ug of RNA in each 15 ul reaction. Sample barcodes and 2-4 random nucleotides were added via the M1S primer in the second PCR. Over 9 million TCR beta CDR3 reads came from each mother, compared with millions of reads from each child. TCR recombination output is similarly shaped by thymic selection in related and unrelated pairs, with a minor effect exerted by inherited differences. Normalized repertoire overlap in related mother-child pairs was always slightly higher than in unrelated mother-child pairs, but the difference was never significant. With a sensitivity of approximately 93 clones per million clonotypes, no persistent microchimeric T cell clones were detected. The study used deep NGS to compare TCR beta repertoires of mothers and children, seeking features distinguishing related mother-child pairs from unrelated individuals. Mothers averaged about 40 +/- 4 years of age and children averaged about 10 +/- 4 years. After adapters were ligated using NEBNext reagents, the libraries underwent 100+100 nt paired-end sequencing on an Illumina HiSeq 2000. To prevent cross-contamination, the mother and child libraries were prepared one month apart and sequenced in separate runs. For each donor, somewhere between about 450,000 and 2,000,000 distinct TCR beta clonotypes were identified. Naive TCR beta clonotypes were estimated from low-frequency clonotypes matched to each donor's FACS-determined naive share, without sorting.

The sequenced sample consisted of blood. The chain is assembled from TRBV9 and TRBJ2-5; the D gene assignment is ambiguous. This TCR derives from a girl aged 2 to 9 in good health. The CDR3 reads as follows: CASSVGASSLETQYF. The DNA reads TGTGCCAGCAGCGTAGGGGCTAGTAGCTTAGAGACCCAGTACTTC.